These 32 T cell receptor beta chains originate from one sample sequenced in a study of CD8 T cells in ankylosing spondylitis. TCRdb used MiXCR to reprocess the 5' RACE reads, holding one entry per CDR3 protein. The profile shows hundreds of thousands of distinct CDR3 sequences, over 9.5% of them singletons. Points from the study as a whole: A motif of 7 to 9 highly homologous TCR beta variants was seen as apparently characteristic of ankylosing spondylitis blood.

These TCRs are of unknown antigen specificity. The sequenced material came from blood, either unsorted or a sorted T cell fraction (not recorded which). The receptors here all came from a male donor with ankylosing spondylitis.

This clonotype showed up just a few times. This chain joins TRBV7-2 and TRBJ2-5; 10 nucleotides match TRBD2. The V gene end was trimmed by 5 bases and the J gene end by 4 bases; junction bases not matched to a gene: 10. The germline CDR1 and CDR2 sequences are SGHTA and FQGNSA. The CDR3 contains 16 residues. The CDR3 region is CASSRAGLAGAETQYF. CDR3 bases: TGTGCCAGCAGCCGAGCTGGGCTAGCGGGGGCAGAGACCCAGTACTTC.

This clonotype came up a few times. The V gene is TRBV5-1, the J gene TRBJ1-5, with D unresolved. Trimming removed 0 bases from V and 4 bases from J, with 11 bases in between. From germline, CDR1 is SGHRS and CDR2 YFSETQ. The CDR3 has 15 amino acids. The CDR3 DNA follows: TGCGCCAGCAGCTTGGGTCCGACAACGAATCAGCCCCAGCATTTT. Translating gives CASSLGPTTNQPQHF.

The chain is built from TRBV7-2 and TRBJ1-5, with unresolved D. Trimming removed 1 base at V and 11 bases at J, with 9 bases between. The CDR3 has 12 residues. From germline, CDR1 is SGHTA and CDR2 FQGNSA. The CDR3 nucleotides are TGTGCCAGCAGCTTAGGGGCCCCTACCCAGCATTTT. This sequence encodes CASSLGAPTQHF.

This clonotype was seen a handful of times. This chain connects TRBV7-2 to TRBJ2-3; D is unclear. There are 14 residues in the CDR3. CDR1 and CDR2 (germline): SGHTA, FQGNSA. The V gene lost 2 bases and the J gene lost 5 bases, with 11 bases spanning the gap. This CDR3 reads CASSLLQAVDTQYF. In nucleotides, the CDR3 is TGTGCCAGCAGCTTACTCCAGGCTGTAGATACGCAGTATTTT.

This clonotype was picked up many times. The chain recombines TRBV20-1 with TRBJ2-7; D unresolved. Germline V gene sequence: CDR1 DFQATT, CDR2 SNEGSKA (reference sequence). This CDR3 is built from 10 residues. The CDR3 DNA sequence: TGCAGCCCTAAGAAATCCGAGCAGTACTTC. Translating it yields CSPKKSEQYF.

This clonotype appeared a few times. The gene calls are TRBV9 and TRBJ2-3; D is unresolved. The V end was cut by 4 bases, the J end by 5 bases, with 11 bases between. The germline gives CDR1 SGDLS, CDR2 YYNGEE. This CDR3 contains 13 residues. The CDR3 sequence is CASSPRSIDTQYF. CDR3 sequence (DNA): TGTGCCAGCAGCCCCCGTTCTATAGATACGCAGTATTTT.

The chain is built from TRBV27 and TRBJ1-2; 12 bases fit TRBD1. V was pared by 6 bases and J by 4 bases, with 15 bases of the junction left unmatched. Germline-derived CDR1 and CDR2 are MNHEY and SMNVEV (reference sequence). This CDR3 is 18 amino acids long. CDR3 sequence: CASSRGTGTGGTIYGYTF. CDR3 nucleotide sequence: TGTGCCAGCAGCCGGGGGACCGGGACAGGGGGCACCATCTATGGCTACACCTTC.

V and J are TRBV7-2 and TRBJ2-7; TRBD2 might be the D (5 bases). The CDR3 contains 14 residues. The ends were cut back, 6 bases at V and 2 bases at J, with 14 bases in the middle. Germline V gene sequence: CDR1 SGHTA, CDR2 FQGNSA. CDR3 nucleotide sequence: TGTGCCAGCAGACCCTCCCGGGATACCTACGAGCAGTACTTC. Its protein product is CASRPSRDTYEQYF.

The V call is TRBV20-1, the J call TRBJ2-1, with a weak D call TRBD1 (5 bases). This CDR3 region has 13 residues. CDR1 is DFQATT, CDR2 SNEGSKA, per germline (reference sequence). V lost 2 bases and J 7 bases, leaving 12 bases between the germline ends. The CDR3 loop reads CSARQGSVNEQFF. The CDR3 bases are TGCAGTGCTAGACAGGGTTCGGTAAATGAGCAGTTCTTC.

In regard to this clonotype: The germline gene is not matched at one end of the junction; a read error may be the cause. V and J are TRBV6-2 or TRBV6-3 and TRBJ2-6; D could derive from TRBD1 or TRBD2 (5 bases each). Germline V gene sequence: CDR1 MNHEY, CDR2 SVGEGT. The CDR3 has 15 residues. The DNA for the CDR3 is TGTGCCAGCAGTTACCGGGGCTCTGGGGCCATCGTCCTGACTTTC. Translation: CASSYRGSGAIVLTF.

V and J are TRBV24-1 and TRBJ2-1; D is uncertain. Trimming took 1 base from V and 9 from J, leaving 18 bases between them. Germline lookup yields CDR1 KGHDR and CDR2 SFDVKD. This CDR3 has 16 residues. DNA of the CDR3: TGTGCCACCAGTGATTTAGGGCCAGATCGTAAAGGTGAGCAGTTCTTC. Its protein product is CATSDLGPDRKGEQFF.

V is TRBV12-3 or TRBV12-4 and J is TRBJ2-1, with 8 positions matching TRBD2. J lost 8 bases, V lost 0 bases, and 3 bases had no gene match. This CDR3 is built from 14 residues. The CDR3 protein is CASSLASGDYEQFF. The DNA for the CDR3 is TGTGCCAGCAGTTTAGCTAGCGGGGACTATGAGCAGTTCTTC.

This clonotype was seen ten or more times. The rearrangement uses TRBV5-1 and TRBJ2-6; 9 bases line up with TRBD1. This CDR3 contains 15 residues. CDR1 SGHRS and CDR2 YFSETQ come from the germline V gene. The junction had 1 base not matched to a gene; V was cut back by 4 bases and J by 2 bases. CDR3 protein: CASSRQGAGANVLTF. The CDR3 DNA is TGCGCCAGCAGCCGACAGGGGGCTGGGGCCAACGTCCTGACTTTC.

This clonotype occurred a few times. This rearrangement joins TRBV10-3 to TRBJ2-2; maybe TRBD2 (6 bases). This CDR3 has 14 residues. The germline V gene has CDR1 ENHRY and CDR2 SYGVKD. Trimming left V 9 bases short and J 1 base short, with 12 bases between. The CDR3 spells CAIGEALNTGELFF. The CDR3 bases are TGTGCCATTGGGGAGGCCCTGAACACCGGGGAGCTGTTTTTT.

This clonotype was counted only a few times. This chain links TRBV20-1 with TRBJ1-6; D is perhaps TRBD1 (6 bases). The CDR3 contains 16 residues. V was trimmed by 5 bases and J by 0 bases, leaving 14 bases between them. The germline gives CDR1 DFQATT, CDR2 SNEGSKA (reference sequence). The CDR3 DNA follows: TGCAGTGCTCCTTGGGGCAGGGGCTCCTATAATTCACCCCTCCACTTT. This encodes CSAPWGRGSYNSPLHF.

The rearrangement links TRBV20-1 to TRBJ2-7; the D gene is possibly TRBD2 (6 bases). The CDR3 covers 13 residues. From germline, CDR1 is DFQATT and CDR2 SNEGSKA (reference sequence). With 4 bases removed from V and 5 bases from J, the gap between germline ends came to 15 bases. This chain's CDR3 is CSAISEGGHEQYF. The CDR3 nucleotides are TGCAGTGCTATAAGTGAGGGAGGACACGAGCAGTACTTC.

Ten or more counts support this clonotype. The chain couples TRBV10-2 to TRBJ2-3, with TRBD1 matching over 9 bases. J was trimmed by 1 base and V by 11 bases; bases with no gene match: 4. CDR1 is WSHSY, CDR2 SAAADI, per germline. This CDR3 is built from 13 residues. The CDR3 DNA reads as TGCGCCGCCCGGGACAGGGGCACAGATACGCAGTATTTT. This encodes CAARDRGTDTQYF.

This clonotype was seen a handful of times. One end of the junction does not line up with germline, which may come from a read error. The rearrangement joins TRBV20-1 to TRBJ1-1; 9 positions match TRBD1. This CDR3 region has 13 residues. CDR1 and CDR2 (germline): DFQATT, SNEGSKA (reference sequence). Here the CDR3 reads CSARAYRGPEAFF. CDR3 DNA: TGCAGTGCCAGAGCGTACAGGGGGCCTGAAGCTTTCTTT.

The table lists this clonotype with many counts. The chain is built from TRBV29-1 and TRBJ2-1; D not resolved. The germline V gene has CDR1 SQVTM and CDR2 ANQGSEA. The V gene lost 2 bases and the J gene lost 9 bases, with 5 bases spanning the gap. The CDR3 runs 10 residues. The CDR3, as DNA: TGCAGCGTTGAAAAGACTGAGCAGTTCTTC. This gives the protein CSVEKTEQFF.

The V call is TRBV12-3 or TRBV12-4, the J call TRBJ2-1, with D possibly being TRBD2 (6 bases). The CDR3 is 17 residues long. V lost 0 bases, J lost 9 bases, and 21 bases lay in between. CDR3 protein: CASSLAGLADSRGEQFF. CDR3 in DNA: TGTGCCAGCAGTTTAGCGGGCTTAGCGGATAGCCGGGGTGAGCAGTTCTTC.

This clonotype was seen a handful of times. The V and J genes are TRBV7-2 and TRBJ1-3; the D is unclear. The germline V and J ends were trimmed by 2 bases and 4 bases, with 9 bases remaining between them. Germline V gives CDR1 SGHTA, CDR2 FQGNSA. The CDR3 length is 14 residues. The CDR3, as DNA: TGTGCCAGCAGCTTACGTTCATTCGGAAACACCATATATTTT. Its translation: CASSLRSFGNTIYF.

The chain is built from TRBV18 and TRBJ2-7; 12 nucleotides match TRBD2. Germline CDR1 is KGHSH and CDR2 is LQKENI. The junction had 7 bases not matched to a gene; V was cut back by 3 bases and J by 7 bases. The CDR3 length is 15 residues. CDR3 amino acids: CASSPGLAGLGEQYF. CDR3 DNA: TGTGCCAGCTCACCCGGACTAGCGGGACTCGGAGAGCAGTACTTC.

This clonotype was observed many times. The rearrangement joins TRBV6-5 to TRBJ2-2; TRBD2 agrees at 10 bases. The CDR3 is made up of 17 amino acids. With V trimmed by 7 bases and J by 3 bases, 11 bases remained unmatched. Germline CDR1 is MNHEY and CDR2 is SVGAGI. Written as DNA, the CDR3 is TGTGCCAGCACCGAGCGGCTAGCGGGAGAGGACACCGGGGAGCTGTTTTTT. This sequence encodes CASTERLAGEDTGELFF.

J is TRBJ2-2 and V is TRBV28; the D call may be TRBD1 or TRBD2 (5 bases each). The CDR3 sequence is 14 residues long. Per germline, CDR1 MDHEN and CDR2 SYDVKM. The V end lost 5 bases, the J end lost 5 bases, and 12 bases lay between the germline ends. The CDR3 region has the DNA TGTGCCAGCAGTACCGGGGCGAGGACCGGGGAGCTGTTTTTT. Amino acids: CASSTGARTGELFF. The variable domain in full, with the rest retrieved from reference TRBV28 and TRBJ2-2, is DVKVTQSSRYLVKRTGEKVFLECVQDMDHENMFWYRQDPGLGLRLIYFSYDVKMKEKGDIPEGYSVSREKKERFSLILESASTNQTSMYLCASSTGARTGELFFGEGSRLTVL.

This chain uses TRBV7-2 with TRBJ2-1, with unresolved D. The CDR3 spans 15 residues. Per the germline V gene, CDR1 is SGHTA and CDR2 is FQGNSA. V was pared by 1 base and J by 0 bases, with 7 bases between. The CDR3 sequence: CASSLDYPSYNEQFF. CDR3 bases: TGTGCCAGCAGCTTAGACTATCCCTCCTACAATGAGCAGTTCTTC. The full variable domain, completed using reference TRBV7-2 and TRBJ2-1, is GAGVSQSPSNKVTEKGKDVELRCDPISGHTALYWYRQSLGQGLEFLIYFQGNSAPDKSGLPSDRFSAERTGGSVSTLTIQRTQQEDSAVYLCASSLDYPSYNEQFFGPGTRLTVL.

The CDR3 nucleotides read TGTGCCAGCAGTGACCCGGGCCCAGTGAACAATGAGCAGTTCTTC. Its translation: CASSDPGPVNNEQFF. The chain couples TRBV25-1 to TRBJ2-1; the D is unclear. There are 15 residues in the CDR3. Trimming left V 3 bases short and J 5 bases short, with 14 bases between. The germline gives CDR1 MGHDK, CDR2 SYGVNS. Based on the CDR3 plus reference TRBV25-1 and TRBJ2-1, the full variable domain is EADIYQTPRYLVIGTGKKITLECSQTMGHDKMYWYQQDPGMELHLIHYSYGVNSTEKGDLSSESTVSRIRTEHFPLTLESARPSHTSQYLCASSDPGPVNNEQFFGPGTRLTVL.

This clonotype was recorded many times. The chain links TRBV29-1 to TRBJ1-4; D not certain. Trimming cost V 6 bases and J 11 bases, with 19 bases left between them. Per germline, CDR1 SQVTM and CDR2 ANQGSEA. The CDR3 is 13 amino acids. CDR3 sequence reads: CSVRQTDLEKLFF. The CDR3 bases are TGCAGCGTACGACAAACTGACTTGGAGAAACTGTTTTTT.

This clonotype was counted between two and nine times. This rearrangement joins TRBV18 to TRBJ1-3, with D possibly matching TRBD1 (5 bases). CDR1 and CDR2 (germline): KGHSH, LQKENI. V lost 4 bases to trimming and J lost 0 bases, with 10 bases between them. The CDR3 spans 15 residues. The CDR3 loop reads CASSQQGVSGNTIYF. CDR3 sequence (DNA): TGTGCCAGCTCACAGCAGGGAGTCTCTGGAAACACCATATATTTT.

The chain uses TRBV20-1 and TRBJ1-6; D gene unclear. The V and J ends lost 6 bases and 6 bases respectively, with 15 bases between them. CDR3 length: 14 amino acids. Germline loops: CDR1 DFQATT, CDR2 SNEGSKA (reference sequence). The CDR3 DNA reads TGCAGTGCCTCAGACCGGAAGACTAATTCACCCCTCCACTTT. Translating it yields CSASDRKTNSPLHF.

In this sample, this clonotype turned up many times. The chain carries TRBV18 and TRBJ1-1, with D unresolved. V lost 8 bases to trimming and J lost 5 bases, with 12 bases between them. The CDR3 loop spans 12 amino acids. In germline, CDR1 is KGHSH, CDR2 LQKENI. The CDR3 protein is CASSPLGTEAFF. In DNA, the CDR3 is TGTGCCAGCAGCCCTCTTGGGACTGAAGCTTTCTTT.

The chain couples TRBV18 to TRBJ2-1; TRBD2 matches at 10 bases. Per germline, CDR1 KGHSH and CDR2 LQKENI. This CDR3 region has 16 residues. V dropped 3 bases and J dropped 3; count of bases not matched to a gene: 5. CDR3 region: CASSPPGLANYNEQFF. The CDR3 region has the DNA TGTGCCAGCTCACCTCCGGGACTAGCGAACTACAATGAGCAGTTCTTC.

This clonotype has a handful of counts. The chain joins TRBV27 to TRBJ2-5; D is unclear. V lost 4 bases and J lost 5, with 11 bases in between. Per germline, CDR1 MNHEY and CDR2 SMNVEV (reference sequence). The length of the CDR3 is 13 residues. The CDR3 loop reads CASSSPFSETQYF. The CDR3 DNA follows: TGTGCCAGCAGTTCCCCGTTTTCGGAGACCCAGTACTTC.